This TCR beta chain was captured in a study of blood T cell repertoires in COVID-19. Unmatched junction bases numbered 9, after V lost 5 bases and J lost 8 bases. The CDR3 loop spans 16 amino acids. CDR1 is LGHDT and CDR2 is YNNKEL in the germline V gene (reference sequence). TCRdb's table, derived via immunoSEQ multiplex PCR, lists solely in-frame clones and lacks some. The data show roughly 310,000 clones, roughly 90% seen once. The chain recombines TRBV3-1 (or the pseudogene TRBV3-2) with TRBJ2-1; 13 bases are a match to TRBD2. Sample: peripheral blood. The sequence derives from a young woman with COVID-19, enrolled during active disease. The CDR3 here is CASSSTSGRLGDEQFF. For the CDR3, the DNA is TGTGCCAGCAGCTCGACTAGCGGGAGGCTCGGGGATGAGCAGTTCTTC.